This T cell receptor (beta chain) was sequenced during a study of T cell changes during pregnancy in multiple sclerosis. Measured with immunoSEQ multiplex PCR; TCRdb has only the in-frame clones, and not every one. This table holds 15,000 to 20,000 clones, 88% found once. V was shortened by 2 bases and J by 6 bases, with 6 bases between the two germline ends. The CDR3 consists of 12 residues. Germline CDR1 is SGHAT and CDR2 is FQNNGV. The sequence derives from a female donor in good health, enrolled as a control in a pregnancy study. The chain joins TRBV11-2 to TRBJ2-3; D call uncertain. The sample was CD8+ T cells from peripheral blood mononuclear cells, taken after pregnancy. The CDR3 here is CASSLSVDTQYF. CDR3 DNA: TGTGCCAGCAGCTTAAGCGTCGATACGCAGTATTTT.